One sample yielded the 24 T cell receptor beta chains listed below, sequenced in a study of blood T cell repertoires in COVID-19. Assay used: immunoSEQ multiplex PCR; TCRdb lists only in-frame clones, some missing. The sample lists 55,000 to 65,000 clones, 89% occurring once. Sequenced input: peripheral blood. All receptors come from a woman between 55 and 75 years old with active COVID-19.

The CDR3, as DNA: TGTGCCATCAGATTACCGGGACAGGGAGAAAATGAGCAGTTCTTC. This gives the protein CAIRLPGQGENEQFF. V gene TRBV10-3 combines with J gene TRBJ2-1, with 9 bases identical to TRBD1. CDR1 ENHRY and CDR2 SYGVKD come from the germline V gene. With 6 bases clipped from V and 7 bases from J, the junction kept 10 bases outside the gene matches. The CDR3 spans 15 residues.

The CDR3 is CASSLGTGGSGNTIYF. CDR3 DNA sequence: TGCGCCAGCAGCTTGGGGACAGGGGGATCTGGAAACACCATATATTTT. The chain carries TRBV5-1 and TRBJ1-3, with TRBD1 identical over 10 bases. The trim removed 0 bases at V and 1 base at J, leaving 1 base unmatched. The CDR3 is made up of 16 amino acids. Germline CDR1 is SGHRS and CDR2 is YFSETQ.

J is TRBJ1-1 and V is TRBV5-8; D is ambiguous. Germline V lookup: CDR1 SGHTS, CDR2 YDEGEE. V lost 1 base, J lost 0 bases, and 10 bases lay in between. This CDR3 contains 15 residues. The DNA of the CDR3 is TGTGCCAGCAGCTTGTCCTGGGCAATGAACACTGAAGCTTTCTTT. Translated: CASSLSWAMNTEAFF. Looking up the rest from reference TRBV5-8 and TRBJ1-1 gives the full variable domain: EAGVTQSPTHLIKTRGQQATLRCSPISGHTSVYWYQQALGLGLQFLLWYDEGEERNRGNFPPRFSGRQFPNYSSELNVNALELEDSALYLCASSLSWAMNTEAFFGQGTRLTVV.

V gene TRBV6-5 combines with J gene TRBJ2-7; weak D call: TRBD1 (5 bases). Germline CDR1 MNHEY, CDR2 SVGAGI. The CDR3 contains 15 residues. V was clipped by 10 bases and J by 5 bases, with 24 bases between them. CDR3 nucleotide sequence: TGTGCCACCTACGGACAAGGGCCGATAAAGGACGAGCAGTACTTC. This gives the protein CATYGQGPIKDEQYF.

The chain is built from TRBV12-3 or TRBV12-4 and TRBJ1-1, with D unclear. The CDR3 totals 13 residues. V lost 2 bases to trimming and J lost 11 bases, with 15 bases between them. The CDR3 DNA reads as TGTGCCAGCAGTTTATATGCGGGAGCGGCGGCTTTCTTT. It codes for CASSLYAGAAAFF.

V gene TRBV5-1 combines with J gene TRBJ1-1; the D gene is possibly TRBD1 (6 bases). Trimming took off 8 bases at V and 1 base at J, with 12 bases between the two ends. CDR1 and CDR2 (germline): SGHRS, YFSETQ. The CDR3 length is 13 residues. The CDR3 here is CASSTGGNTEAFF. CDR3 coding DNA: TGCGCCAGTTCGACAGGTGGGAACACTGAAGCTTTCTTT. Full variable domain (rest looked up from reference TRBV5-1 and TRBJ1-1): KAGVTQTPRYLIKTRGQQVTLSCSPISGHRSVSWYQQTPGQGLQFLFEYFSETQRNKGNFPGRFSGRQFSNSRSEMNVSTLELGDSALYLCASSTGGNTEAFFGQGTRLTVV.

This chain uses TRBV18 with TRBJ1-1; no clear D gene. This CDR3 has 14 residues. The germline V gene encodes CDR1 KGHSH and CDR2 LQKENI. V was cut by 3 bases and J by 3 bases, with 11 bases left in between. CDR3 DNA sequence: TGTGCCAGCTCACCCTTTAAGCTGGACACTGAAGCTTTCTTT. This sequence encodes CASSPFKLDTEAFF.

The chain combines TRBV18 with TRBJ2-3; TRBD2 agrees at 7 bases. Germline assignment: CDR1 KGHSH and CDR2 LQKENI. This CDR3 region has 14 residues. Unmatched junction bases numbered 2, after V lost 3 bases and J lost 2 bases. The CDR3 loop is CASSPGGNTDTQYF. CDR3 sequence (DNA): TGTGCCAGCTCACCCGGGGGGAACACAGATACGCAGTATTTT.

This clone has a handful of counts. This chain joins TRBV2 and TRBJ2-5; D is uncertain. Per the germline V gene, CDR1 is SNHLY and CDR2 is FYNNEI. Trimming left V 5 bases short and J 2 bases short, with 12 bases between. The CDR3 has 14 amino acids. The CDR3 region is CASSIGQPQETQYF. In DNA form, the CDR3 reads TGTGCCAGCAGTATTGGGCAGCCTCAAGAGACCCAGTACTTC.

This chain links TRBV25-1 with TRBJ1-3, with a weak D call TRBD1 (5 bases). CDR1 MGHDK and CDR2 SYGVNS come from the germline V gene. Trimming stripped 3 bases from V and 1 base from J, with 13 bases between. CDR3 length: 16 amino acids. The CDR3: CASSEGSGVSGNTIYF. The CDR3 DNA sequence: TGTGCCAGCAGTGAGGGGTCGGGGGTGTCTGGAAACACCATATATTTT.

Notes on this clone: This specimen includes other DNA sequences encoding the same CDR3. The gene calls are TRBV19 and TRBJ1-2, with a weak D call TRBD1 (6 bases). CDR3 length equals 12 residues. CDR1 is LNHDA and CDR2 is SQIVND in the germline V gene (reference sequence). The germline V and J ends were trimmed by 6 bases and 4 bases, with 9 bases remaining between them. CDR3 coding DNA: TGTGCCAGTAGCTCCAGGGGCTATGGCTACACCTTC. It codes for CASSSRGYGYTF.

The genes are TRBV7-9 and TRBJ1-2, with D perhaps matching TRBD1 (5 bases). Germline V gene data show CDR1 as SEHNR and CDR2 as FQNEAQ (reference sequence). CDR3 length: 16 residues. V was cut by 4 bases and J by 4 bases, with 19 bases left in between. CDR3 sequence reads: CASSSGIRGSVYGYTF. In DNA, the CDR3 is TGTGCCAGCAGCTCCGGTATTAGGGGCTCGGTCTATGGCTACACCTTC. Drawing the rest from reference TRBV7-9 and TRBJ1-2, the complete variable domain is DTGVSQNPRHKITKRGQNVTFRCDPISEHNRLYWYRQTLGQGPEFLTYFQNEAQLEKSRLLSDRFSAERPKGSFSTLEIQRTEQGDSAMYLCASSSGIRGSVYGYTFGSGTRLTVV.

This chain connects TRBV11-2 to TRBJ2-2; a possible D gene is TRBD1 (5 bases). This CDR3 comprises 16 residues. Per the germline V gene, CDR1 is SGHAT and CDR2 is FQNNGV. V was trimmed by 0 bases and J by 2 bases, leaving 10 bases between them. CDR3 sequence reads: CASSLEAGRNTGELFF. Here the CDR3 DNA reads TGTGCCAGCAGCTTAGAGGCAGGGCGAAACACCGGGGAGCTGTTTTTT. Based on the CDR3 plus reference TRBV11-2 and TRBJ2-2, the full variable domain is EAGVAQSPRYKIIEKRQSVAFWCNPISGHATLYWYQQILGQGPKLLIQFQNNGVVDDSQLPKDRFSAERLKGVDSTLKIQPAKLEDSAVYLCASSLEAGRNTGELFFGEGSRLTVL.

This chain joins TRBV5-1 and TRBJ2-5; weak D call: TRBD1 (5 bases). CDR1 and CDR2 from the germline V gene are SGHRS and YFSETQ. Trimming removed 4 bases from V and 0 bases from J, with 7 bases in between. The CDR3 sequence is 13 residues long. The CDR3 bases are TGCGCCAGCAGCCCGGACAACCAAGAGACCCAGTACTTC. Encoded protein: CASSPDNQETQYF.

The count of this clone is one. The genes are TRBV27 and TRBJ1-4; 10 bases are shared with TRBD1. The CDR3 has 14 residues. The germline V gene has CDR1 MNHEY and CDR2 SMNVEV (reference sequence). The V gene end was trimmed by 9 bases and the J gene end by 7 bases; junction bases not matched to a gene: 8. DNA of the CDR3: TGTGCCAGTGGAAGACAGGGGGCCAGTGAAAAACTGTTTTTT. Protein sequence: CASGRQGASEKLFF.

This clone was seen a few times. The rearrangement joins TRBV19 to TRBJ1-5; 11 nucleotides agree with TRBD1. Germline CDR1 LNHDA, CDR2 SQIVND (reference sequence). V dropped 4 bases and J dropped 2; count of bases not matched to a gene: 10. This CDR3 comprises 18 residues. CDR3 nucleotide sequence: TGTGCCAGTAGTAAAGGACAGGGGGCGCAGATCGGCAATCAGCCCCAGCATTTT. Its translation is CASSKGQGAQIGNQPQHF.

V usage is TRBV6-6 and J usage is TRBJ2-1, with 11 positions matching TRBD1. Germline CDR1 reads MNHNY; CDR2 reads SVGAGI (reference sequence). Germline trimming cut 5 bases from V and 9 bases from J; bases unmatched to any gene: 9. The CDR3 consists of 15 residues. CDR3 bases: TGTGCCAGCAGTAAGACGGACAGGGGGCAGGTTGAGCAGTTCTTC. Its protein is CASSKTDRGQVEQFF.

CDR3 nucleotide sequence: TGTGCCACCAGCCCCGGACAGGGAGAGTATCAGCCCCAGCATTTT. Translating gives CATSPGQGEYQPQHF. The gene calls are TRBV24-1 and TRBJ1-5; TRBD1 agrees at 8 bases. Germline V gene lookup returns CDR1 KGHDR and CDR2 SFDVKD. The CDR3 has 15 amino acids. The junction had 9 bases not matched to a gene; V was cut back by 7 bases and J by 5 bases.

This chain uses TRBV6-5 with TRBJ2-2; D may be TRBD2 (5 bases). Germline values: CDR1 MNHEY, CDR2 SVGAGI. The V and J ends lost 6 bases and 0 bases respectively, with 8 bases between them. The CDR3 covers 14 residues. The DNA for the CDR3 is TGTGCCAGCAGCCGGGGAACGAACACCGGGGAGCTGTTTTTT. It specifies CASSRGTNTGELFF.

The chain combines TRBV9 with TRBJ2-5; possible D gene TRBD2, 7 bases. The germline V gene has CDR1 SGDLS and CDR2 YYNGEE. The CDR3 runs 16 residues. Trimming shortened V by 4 bases and J by 5 bases, and 21 bases separated the two germline ends. CDR3 protein: CASSKDPGGLGETQYF. DNA of the CDR3: TGTGCCAGCAGCAAAGACCCCGGGGGGCTTGGGGAGACCCAGTACTTC.

The genes are TRBV27 and TRBJ1-2; D might be TRBD1 (6 bases). The CDR3 is 18 residues long. Per the germline V gene, CDR1 is MNHEY and CDR2 is SMNVEV (reference sequence). V lost 5 bases to trimming and J lost 2 bases, with 24 bases between them. CDR3 region: CASSPRAQGTRPNYGYTF. DNA for the CDR3: TGTGCCAGCAGTCCCCGGGCCCAGGGGACAAGGCCAAACTATGGCTACACCTTC.

This clone is a singleton in its sample. This chain joins TRBV24-1 and TRBJ2-3; 10 positions agree with TRBD1. Looked up from germline, CDR1 is KGHDR and CDR2 is SFDVKD. The CDR3 has 17 amino acids. The V gene end was trimmed by 3 bases and the J gene end by 3 bases; junction bases not matched to a gene: 8. The CDR3 region is CATSDPTPGQGTDTQYF. CDR3 bases: TGTGCCACCAGTGATCCTACCCCGGGACAGGGGACAGATACGCAGTATTTT.

This chain joins TRBV5-1 and TRBJ1-1; D call uncertain. The CDR3 length is 13 residues. CDR1 SGHRS and CDR2 YFSETQ come from the germline V gene. V lost 7 bases, J lost 1 base, and 11 bases lay in between. The CDR3: CASFFGRNTEAFF. In nucleotides, the CDR3 is TGCGCCAGCTTTTTTGGCAGGAACACTGAAGCTTTCTTT.

This clone showed up just a few times. The chain carries TRBV7-2 and TRBJ1-4; 8 bases match TRBD1. This CDR3 region has 15 residues. After removal of 5 bases from V and 8 bases from J, the junction contained 10 bases not matched to a gene. Germline V gene lookup returns CDR1 SGHTA and CDR2 FQGNSA. Written as DNA, the CDR3 is TGTGCCAGCAGCCCCTTTGGACAGGGAGGAGAAAAACTGTTTTTT. Its translation: CASSPFGQGGEKLFF. Variable domain in full (rest from reference TRBV7-2 and TRBJ1-4): GAGVSQSPSNKVTEKGKDVELRCDPISGHTALYWYRQSLGQGLEFLIYFQGNSAPDKSGLPSDRFSAERTGGSVSTLTIQRTQQEDSAVYLCASSPFGQGGEKLFFGSGTQLSVL.